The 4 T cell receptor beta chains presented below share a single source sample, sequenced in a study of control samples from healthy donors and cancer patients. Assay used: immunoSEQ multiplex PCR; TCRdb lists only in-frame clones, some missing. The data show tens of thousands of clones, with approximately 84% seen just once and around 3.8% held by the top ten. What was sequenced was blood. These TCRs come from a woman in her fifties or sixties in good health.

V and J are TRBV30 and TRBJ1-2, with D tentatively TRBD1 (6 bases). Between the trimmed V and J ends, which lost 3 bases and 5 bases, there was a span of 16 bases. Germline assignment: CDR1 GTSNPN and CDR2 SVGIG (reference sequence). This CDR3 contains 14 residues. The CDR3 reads CAWRGTQGQYGYTF. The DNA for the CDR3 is TGTGCCTGGAGGGGAACACAGGGCCAATATGGCTACACCTTC.

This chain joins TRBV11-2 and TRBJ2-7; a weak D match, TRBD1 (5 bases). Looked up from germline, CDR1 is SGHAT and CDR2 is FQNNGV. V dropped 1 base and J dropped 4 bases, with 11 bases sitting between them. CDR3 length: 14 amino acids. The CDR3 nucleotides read TGTGCCAGCAGCTTAGGCTCAGGGCGGTACGAGCAGTACTTC. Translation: CASSLGSGRYEQYF. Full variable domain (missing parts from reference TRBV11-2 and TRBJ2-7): EAGVAQSPRYKIIEKRQSVAFWCNPISGHATLYWYQQILGQGPKLLIQFQNNGVVDDSQLPKDRFSAERLKGVDSTLKIQPAKLEDSAVYLCASSLGSGRYEQYFGPGTRLTVT.

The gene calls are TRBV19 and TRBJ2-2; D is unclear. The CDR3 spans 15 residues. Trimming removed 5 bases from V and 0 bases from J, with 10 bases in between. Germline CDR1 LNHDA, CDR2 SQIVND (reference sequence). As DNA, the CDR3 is TGTGCCAGTAGTGCCCCCTCTGCGAACACCGGGGAGCTGTTTTTT. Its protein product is CASSAPSANTGELFF.

The CDR3: CASSPVTASKNIQYF. The DNA of the CDR3 is TGTGCCAGCAGTCCCGTCACTGCTAGCAAAAACATTCAGTACTTC. The chain links TRBV28 to TRBJ2-4, with D uncertain. Germline CDR1 is MDHEN and CDR2 is SYDVKM. Trimming took off 5 bases at V and 3 bases at J, with 14 bases between the two ends. The CDR3 has 15 amino acids. The variable domain in full, completed from reference TRBV28 and TRBJ2-4, reads DVKVTQSSRYLVKRTGEKVFLECVQDMDHENMFWYRQDPGLGLRLIYFSYDVKMKEKGDIPEGYSVSREKKERFSLILESASTNQTSMYLCASSPVTASKNIQYFGAGTRLSVL.